Listed below are T cell receptor beta chains from one sample, sequenced in a study of PD-1 blockade in mismatch repair-deficient tumors. The method was immunoSEQ multiplex PCR; TCRdb's version includes in-frame clones alone and lacks a portion of them. Counted here are 70,000 to 90,000 clones, more than 80% occurring once; the ten biggest clones make up over 4.5%. Sequencing was performed on peripheral blood, taken 44 weeks after starting pembrolizumab. These receptors all come from an adult with mismatch repair-deficient cancer. CDR3s include the opening cysteine and the closing phenylalanine or tryptophan. D genes are given only for firm matches. Where a row states a size, it is once, few, many or the class of an expanded clone; other rows omit it.

abundance,d_gene,j_gene,v_gene,CDR3aa,CDR3nt
NA,NA,TRBJ1-1,TRBV4-2,CASSLGHLNTEAFF,TGTGCCAGCAGCTTGGGACACTTGAACACTGAAGCTTTCTTT
NA,NA,TRBJ2-7,TRBV6-1,CASSGASDSEQYF,TGTGCCAGCAGTGGAGCCTCCGATTCGGAGCAGTACTTC
NA,NA,TRBJ1-1,TRBV27,CASIFNTEAFF,TGTGCCAGCATCTTTAACACTGAAGCTTTCTTT
NA,NA,TRBJ1-1,TRBV19,CASSIGAVNTEAFF,TGTGCCAGTAGTATAGGGGCCGTGAACACTGAAGCTTTCTTT
NA,NA,TRBJ2-1,TRBV6-1,CASSNLGTPANEQFF,TGTGCCAGCAGCAACCTCGGGACTCCGGCCAATGAGCAGTTCTTC
NA,TRBD1,TRBJ1-2,TRBV7-9,CASSPPPGQSSLLYTF,TGTGCCAGCAGTCCCCCCCCGGGACAGTCAAGTTTATTGTACACCTTC
NA,NA,TRBJ2-3,TRBV12-2,CASRPRGREGPCLTDTQYF,TGTGCAAGTCGCCCCAGAGGGCGGGAGGGCCCTTGTTTAACAGATACGCAGTATTTT
medium-sized,NA,TRBJ2-1,TRBV5-1,CASGGSQRAGIYNEQFF,TGCGCCAGTGGGGGGTCACAGAGGGCGGGAATCTACAATGAGCAGTTCTTC
NA,NA,TRBJ2-2,TRBV10-3,CAISAPGSNHAGELFF,TGTGCCATCAGTGCGCCGGGTTCCAACCACGCCGGGGAGCTGTTTTTT
NA,NA,TRBJ1-2,TRBV25-1,CASSEEGGYGYTF,TGTGCCAGCAGTGAAGAGGGAGGGTATGGCTACACCTTC
few,NA,TRBJ2-2,TRBV2,CARLHLNTGELFF,TGTGCCCGACTTCACTTGAACACCGGGGAGCTGTTTTTT
NA,NA,TRBJ1-1,TRBV6-6,CASRGVSTEAFF,TGTGCCAGCAGGGGGGTTTCGACTGAAGCTTTCTTT
NA,TRBD1,TRBJ2-1,TRBV5-1,CASSQAPGQAGNEQFF,TGCGCCAGCAGCCAGGCACCGGGACAGGCAGGTAATGAGCAGTTCTTC
NA,TRBD1,TRBJ1-3,TRBV4-1,CASQGGRGNTIYF,TGCGCCAGCCAGGGGGGTCGGGGAAACACCATATATTTT
NA,NA,TRBJ2-5,TRBV11-1,CASSLEMGRKPFQETQYF,TGTGCCAGCAGCTTAGAAATGGGGCGAAAGCCTTTCCAAGAGACCCAGTACTTC
once,TRBD1,TRBJ1-2,TRBV19,CASRAGTANYGYTF,TGTGCCAGTAGAGCCGGGACAGCTAACTATGGCTACACCTTC
NA,NA,TRBJ1-3,TRBV6-1,CASSDQGPSSGNTIYF,TGTGCCAGCAGTGATCAGGGTCCCTCCTCTGGAAACACCATATATTTT
NA,NA,TRBJ1-5,TRBV7-8,CASSLTVDSNQPQHF,TGTGCCAGCAGCTTGACCGTGGATAGCAATCAGCCCCAGCATTTT
NA,TRBD2,TRBJ2-7,TRBV4-3,CASSQGGGGGNYEQYF,TGCGCCAGCAGCCAAGGCGGCGGGGGAGGGAACTACGAGCAGTACTTC
NA,NA,TRBJ2-1,TRBV27,CASSLRGSSYNEQFF,TGTGCCAGCAGTTTAAGGGGGAGCTCCTACAATGAGCAGTTCTTC
NA,NA,TRBJ2-3,TRBV11-3,CASSLGQSLSTDTQYF,TGTGCCAGCAGCTTAGGACAGTCATTAAGCACAGATACGCAGTATTTT
many,TRBD2,TRBJ2-7,TRBV7-2,CASSLAGGDTEQYF,TGTGCCAGCAGCTTAGCGGGGGGGGATACCGAGCAGTACTTC
NA,NA,TRBJ2-7,TRBV9,CASSRRDSYEQYF,TGTGCCAGCAGCAGACGGGACTCCTACGAGCAGTACTTC
few,NA,TRBJ1-3,TRBV2,CASMVTPSGNTIYF,TGTGCCAGCATGGTAACCCCCTCTGGAAACACCATATATTTT
once,NA,TRBJ2-1,TRBV6-5,CASSASYNEQFF,TGTGCCAGCAGCGCCTCCTACAATGAGCAGTTCTTC
NA,NA,TRBJ1-3,TRBV27,CASSLLKLGQSGNTIYF,TGTGCCAGCAGTTTATTGAAGCTTGGTCAATCTGGAAACACCATATATTTT
NA,NA,TRBJ2-1,TRBV6-1,CASSVQSYNEQFF,TGTGCCAGCAGTGTTCAGAGTTACAATGAGCAGTTCTTC
NA,TRBD1,TRBJ1-2,TRBV5-6,CASSLADRDSVYYGYTF,TGTGCCAGCAGCTTGGCGGACCGGGACAGCGTGTACTATGGCTACACCTTC
NA,NA,TRBJ1-2,TRBV19,CASSIVREYGYTF,TGTGCCAGTAGTATTGTCAGGGAGTATGGCTACACCTTC
NA,TRBD1,TRBJ1-2,TRBV6-5,CASSYSGTGVAYGYTF,TGTGCCAGCAGTTACTCCGGGACAGGAGTTGCCTATGGCTACACCTTC
NA,NA,TRBJ1-1,TRBV11-2,CASSLERGAEAFF,TGTGCCAGCAGCTTAGAACGAGGCGCTGAAGCTTTCTTT
NA,NA,TRBJ1-3,TRBV5-4,CASSLAIGGLSNGNTIYF,TGTGCCAGCAGCTTGGCCATTGGGGGTCTTAGTAATGGAAACACCATATATTTT
once,TRBD2,TRBJ2-1,TRBV5-1,CASSPRRAGGYNEQFF,TGCGCCAGCAGCCCCCGTCGAGCGGGAGGGTACAATGAGCAGTTCTTC
NA,TRBD2,TRBJ2-1,TRBV5-1,CASSLISGRINEQFF,TGCGCCAGCAGCTTGATTAGCGGGAGGATCAATGAGCAGTTCTTC
once,NA,TRBJ2-7,TRBV6-5,CASSYPGQSSYEQYF,TGTGCCAGCAGTTACCCTGGACAGAGCTCCTACGAGCAGTACTTC
NA,TRBD2,TRBJ2-3,TRBV7-2,CASSLGLAADTQYF,TGTGCCAGCAGCCTCGGACTAGCGGCAGATACGCAGTATTTT
NA,NA,TRBJ1-3,TRBV6-1,CASAVEVSGNTIYF,TGTGCCAGCGCCGTCGAGGTCTCTGGAAACACCATATATTTT
NA,NA,TRBJ1-4,TRBV28,CASSLAKGYEKLFF,TGTGCCAGCAGTTTAGCAAAGGGTTATGAAAAACTGTTTTTT
NA,TRBD2,TRBJ2-3,TRBV19,CASSISGTSSLDTQYF,TGTGCCAGTAGTATCTCCGGGACTAGCAGTTTGGATACGCAGTATTTT
NA,TRBD2,TRBJ2-1,TRBV5-1,CASTLSAGGQAEQFF,TGCGCCAGCACCCTCTCAGCGGGAGGCCAGGCTGAGCAGTTCTTC
NA,NA,TRBJ2-1,TRBV11-3,CASSQTHLANEQFF,TGTGCCAGCAGTCAAACACATCTGGCCAATGAGCAGTTCTTC
NA,NA,TRBJ1-5,TRBV5-4,CASSQDSNQPQHF,TGTGCCAGCAGCCAGGATAGCAATCAGCCCCAGCATTTT
NA,NA,TRBJ1-1,TRBV23-1,CASSQSGRAMNTEAFF,TGCGCCAGCAGTCAATCCGGAAGGGCCATGAACACTGAAGCTTTCTTT
NA,NA,TRBJ2-2,TRBV27,CASSLYPGTNTGELFF,TGTGCCAGCAGTTTATATCCAGGAACGAACACCGGGGAGCTGTTTTTT
NA,TRBD1,TRBJ1-2,TRBV2,CASTWTGNYGYTF,TGTGCCAGCACTTGGACAGGGAACTATGGCTACACCTTC
NA,TRBD1,TRBJ2-4,TRBV10-3,CAISEGQGFKNIQYF,TGTGCCATCAGTGAGGGACAGGGTTTCAAAAACATTCAGTACTTC
NA,TRBD1,TRBJ2-7,TRBV27,CASKKGTVTYEQYF,TGTGCCAGCAAAAAGGGGACAGTAACCTACGAGCAGTACTTC
NA,NA,TRBJ2-1,TRBV12-5,CASGEGGVRLF,TGTGCTAGTGGGGAGGGTGGGGTTAGGCTCTTC